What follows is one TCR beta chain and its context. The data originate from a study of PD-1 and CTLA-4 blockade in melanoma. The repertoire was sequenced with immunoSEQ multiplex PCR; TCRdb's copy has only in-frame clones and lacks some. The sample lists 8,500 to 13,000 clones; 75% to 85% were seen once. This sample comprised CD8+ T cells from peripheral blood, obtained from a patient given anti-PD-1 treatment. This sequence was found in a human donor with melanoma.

The DNA of the CDR3 is TGTGCCAGCAGTGTTCTCAACAGGGGAAAAACTTTCTTT. It specifies CASSVLNRGKTFF. The chain carries TRBV27 and TRBJ1-1; 7 bases are shared with TRBD1. The V gene end was trimmed by 5 bases and the J gene end by 12 bases; junction bases not matched to a gene: 12. Per germline, CDR1 MNHEY and CDR2 SMNVEV (reference sequence). The CDR3 is 13 amino acids.